This T cell receptor beta chain is from a study of cytomegalovirus exposure and HLA in healthy donors (dated by TCRdb to about 2017). Notes on the research overall: An earlier analysis of several hundred of the donors reported more than 250 Gb of sequence data and 120 million or so unique TCR beta sequences from about 179 million T cells. Roughly 320 gigabases of sequencing data and 70 million to 100 million unique TCR sequences made up an early release that covered roughly 670 HLA-typed donors. The genetic ancestry cluster associated with self-reported Caucasian donors included 81% of the 398 genotyped donors. The study was designed to test whether signatures of past pathogen exposure could be identified by cataloging public T cell receptors. The study used immunosequencing to profile the T cell repertoires of some 600 subjects and linked those repertoires to cytomegalovirus serostatus. Along with the approximately 700-subject first cohort, a separate validation cohort of over 90 different subjects was used. To predict cytomegalovirus infection status, the study brought together high-throughput TCR immunosequencing, statistical association of individual TCRs with disease status, and machine learning. In a later analysis, previously published TCR beta repertoires from 550 to 750 donors were re-analyzed and high-resolution HLA genotyping was added so that TCR occurrence patterns could be studied. In the later analysis, no new phenotypic data were used to find candidate immune exposures; instead, reliance was placed on TCR beta sequences and their occurrence across donors. An earlier analysis of about 620 of the donors applied high-throughput TCR beta sequencing to assess whether each TCR beta V gene segment acted as functional or pseudogenic. Donor age, sex, ethnicity and CMV serostatus were collected together with the repertoire data. Genome-wide SNP genotypes for about 60% of the roughly 700 donors were used in a later genetic analysis, which treated that subset as a discovery cohort. Every repertoire in the discovery cohort had been generated on one and the same sequencing platform. Class I and class II HLA loci were covered by the typing at four-digit resolution. The number of typed donors differed by locus: 629-630 for A, B, C, DRB1 and DQB1; 500 to 550 for DQA1; approximately 600 for DPA1; and around 450 for DPB1. Five DR-DQ haplotypes were handled as single units for association and clustering, since linkage in the cohort was strong. On average, around 230,000 unique TCR beta nucleotide sequences were sequenced per donor among some 420 genotyped donors of the cohort, with 15% to 20% of those sequences being non-productive.

What the research found in general, with its limitations: The classifier was reported to diagnose cytomegalovirus status with high specificity and sensitivity in both the original and validation cohorts. In a later genetic analysis, fewer N-insertions in productive TCRs were reported among donors in an Asian-associated ancestry cluster than the roughly 700-donor mean. Assigning TCR associations to individual alleles was difficult when HLA alleles, especially DR and DQ, strongly co-occurred. Immune exposure information for the cohort was limited to CMV serostatus. In vitro tests confirmed that a few of the cytomegalovirus-associated TCR beta chains recognize cytomegalovirus antigens. Roughly uniform sequencing depth across donors was assumed in presence/absence analyses, although this assumption may not hold. V-gene and J-gene trimming of TCR beta chains was associated with a missense DCLRE1C variant in a later genetic analysis, and the association was replicated in an independent cohort. The authors suggested that the approach could potentially be generalized to other disease states and immunological phenotypes. The cohort was sequenced for TCR beta chains only, and without alpha or paired-chain data the features that could be detected were limited. Some 16 rarely observed V segments, including chromosome 9 orphons, were excluded from the earlier analysis of approximately 500 of the donors because counts were too low. A further reported finding was that TCR beta sequences accurately predicted the HLA-A and HLA-B alleles for most subjects in the first cohort. Across donors, most TCR sequences were observed very rarely, whereas some public TCRs were present in many individuals. In a later analysis, HLA-associated TCR beta chains were found to be more clonally expanded and to have lower generation probabilities than equally common non-associated chains. A later analysis found that TCR association rates varied across HLA loci, with DRB1 alleles showing the most associated TCRs and HLA-C alleles the fewest. Because HLA typing was missing for some donors at each locus, association tests included only the typed subset. Linkage disequilibrium might explain the correlated functional status among segregating V segments, but an unknown experimental factor could not be excluded. A group of highly shared sequence variants was considered likely to be a technical artifact of the sequencing pipeline. The study listed approximately 160 TCR beta chains as associated with cytomegalovirus. According to a later analysis, parvovirus B19, influenza, CMV and Epstein-Barr virus appeared linked to several top co-occurrence clusters. In a later analysis, most CMV-associated TCR beta chains were found to appear HLA-restricted, with HLA associations seemingly driven largely by CMV exposure. In an earlier analysis of around 600 of the donors, most TCR beta V segments appeared in productive rearrangements about 87% or about 30% of the time, broadly matching IMGT annotations. In a later analysis, some 17,000 TCR beta sequences were associated with specific HLA alleles at a false discovery rate of 0.05.

The cohort was made up of under 800 healthy bone marrow donors. At the time of sampling, all cohort members were nominally healthy, though unrecorded immune exposures were likely present. The donor was CMV seropositive and was included in the group of 250 to 350 seropositive cohort members. A peripheral blood sample was provided by each donor, and peripheral blood mononuclear cells were used for TCR beta sequencing. Genomic DNA extraction from the blood cell samples was performed with the Qiagen DNeasy Blood Extraction Kit. This clone appeared a few times. The antigen it recognizes is unknown. No base quality information exists; no much larger clone differs at one position. Libraries were made using the immunoSEQ multiplex PCR assay. For the multiplex PCR, a mixture combining 60 forward primers for TCR Vbeta segments and 13 reverse primers for TCR Jbeta segments was used. The CDR3 region of rearranged TCR beta genes was amplified from genomic DNA with a multiplex PCR assay. The amplified TCR beta libraries were sequenced on the Illumina HiSeq System as 87-base-pair reads. Per the authors' processing: In a later analysis, tens of millions of unique TCR beta chains were counted across the roughly 700 repertoires, and approximately 9.9 million of these chains were shared by at least two donors. A nearest-neighbor algorithm error-corrected the raw reads and collapsed the reads into unique sequences, merging closely related sequences to remove PCR and sequencing errors. CDR3 sequences were aligned to IMGT reference sequences to assign V, D and J gene segments. For a sequence to be retained, a match of at least six nucleotides was required to both a V gene segment and a J gene segment. A rearrangement counted as productive if the CDR3 had no stop codons and remained in frame with V and J, and every other rearrangement counted as non-productive. Following IMGT convention, CDR3 was defined as the stretch from the second conserved V-encoded cysteine up to the conserved J-encoded phenylalanine. The earlier analysis of about 590 of the donors excluded sequences that lacked an unambiguous match to a single V gene segment. An earlier analysis of almost 600 of the donors classified V segments as functional when productive rearrangements were above 56.7% and as segregating when the standard deviation between donors was above 5%. To diagnose cytomegalovirus status from the catalog of TCR beta chain sequences, a statistical classification framework was built. A later analysis assigned V and J genes by comparing TCR nucleotide sequences with IMGT/GENE-DB human TR gene sequences. A later analysis assigned CDR3 sequences and most-parsimonious VDJ recombination scenarios with the TCRdist pipeline. A later analysis defined each TCR beta chain by its CDR3 amino acid sequence plus V-gene family, and excluded reads lacking a unique V-gene family. A later analysis removed roughly 590 highly shared, low-generation-probability nucleotide sequences to deal with suspected cross-contamination and a sequencing artifact. A later analysis calculated a clonal expansion index for each public chain from normalized within-repertoire ranks of inferred template counts. A later analysis computed generation probabilities with a VDJ recombination model fitted to out-of-frame rearrangements, and checked the results against IGoR. Hypergeometric tests were used in a later analysis to score TCR-TCR, TCR-HLA and TCR-CMV co-occurrence, with a repertoire-size bias correction applied to the TCR pairs. False discovery rates were estimated in a later analysis by permuting HLA or CMV assignments 20 times. In a later analysis, co-occurring TCRs were grouped with DBSCAN, and TCRdist sequence similarity was added when clustering was performed within HLA-allele-positive subsets. Repertoires with fewer than 30,000 or more than 120,000 public chains were left out of co-occurrence clustering, as were roughly five repertoires with anomalous nucleotide sharing. Entries here come from immuneACCESS through TCRdb and include only in-frame sequences with V and J called. Some clones fail to appear in such tables; in the studies checked, an unresolved V gene covers under half of the shortfall, and the cause of the remainder is unknown. V and J calls and clone size are those listed in that table; D and trimming were worked out from the DNA. This sample holds about 130,000 clones; around four fifths were observed only once. The ten largest clones capture around 11% of the sample.

The sequenced material came from PBMCs. The origin of this receptor is a male donor in good health and CMV-seropositive.

For the CDR3, the sequence is CASSPAIQGGGSTEAFF. At the DNA level, the sequence is TGTGCCAGCTCACCGGCGATACAGGGAGGGGGTAGCACTGAAGCTTTCTTT. The chain joins TRBV18 to TRBJ1-1, and the D gene may be TRBD1, 6 bases matching. V and J are truncated by 3 bases and 4 bases respectively, leaving an intervening sequence of 21 bases. The CDR3 goes from the cysteine to the phenylalanine over 17 residues. Only CDR3 DNA remains: 51 bases, in frame from the first base. Per the germline V gene, KGHSH is the CDR1 and LQKENI is the CDR2.